Each of the 18 T cell receptor beta chains below was sequenced from the same sample in a study of T cells in Graves' hyperthyroidism and ophthalmopathy. RNA transcripts were the template for amplifying TCR beta CDR3 regions. The HTBI primer set served for first-round RT-PCR of the TCR CDR3. TCRdb ran MiXCR on the multiplex PCR reads and lists one entry per CDR3 protein. The sample yields 200,000 to 250,000 distinct CDR3 sequences, around 18% seen once. Sequenced input: blood. The receptors come from a middle-aged man with Graves' hyperthyroidism.

With regard to this clonotype: At one end, the junction sequence differs from germline, possibly due to a read error. V is TRBV20-1 and J is TRBJ2-7; 10 nucleotides agree with TRBD2. The CDR3 consists of 15 residues. Germline V gene sequence: CDR1 DFQATT, CDR2 SNEGSKA (reference sequence). This chain's CDR3 is CSARDTSGVSYGQYF. The CDR3 nucleotides read TGCAGTGCTAGAGATACTAGCGGGGTATCCTACGGGCAGTACTTC.

Many counts were recorded for this clonotype. The CDR3 DNA follows: TGTGCCAGCAGCCGTTCGACTAGCGGGACATCCTACGAGCAGTACTTC. It yields the protein CASSRSTSGTSYEQYF. This chain joins TRBV5-5 and TRBJ2-7; 11 bases match TRBD2. Germline assignment: CDR1 SGHKS and CDR2 YYEKEE (reference sequence). The trim removed 4 bases at V and 1 base at J, leaving 7 bases unmatched. CDR3 size: 16 residues.

This clonotype turned up a few times. A much larger clone lies a single base off, so this may be a read error. The chain combines TRBV27 with TRBJ1-5, with a weak D call TRBD1 (6 bases). The length of the CDR3 is 15 residues. Germline V gives CDR1 MNHEY, CDR2 SMNVEV (reference sequence). CDR3 sequence: CASSVNRDSSQPQHF. The CDR3 DNA reads as TGTGCCAGCAGTGTCAACAGGGATAGCAGTCAGCCCCAGCATTTT.

The chain employs TRBV6-2 or TRBV6-3 and TRBJ1-2; 7 nucleotides agree with TRBD1. CDR3 size: 14 residues. Germline trimming cut 7 bases from V and 2 bases from J; bases unmatched to any gene: 7. CDR1 is MNHEY and CDR2 is SVGEGT in the germline V gene. CDR3 in DNA: TGTGCCAGCACTCCGGAACAGGGGAACTATGGCTACACCTTC. This codes for CASTPEQGNYGYTF.

The gene calls are TRBV6-2 or TRBV6-3 and TRBJ2-3; a weak D match, TRBD2 (6 bases). Germline CDR1 and CDR2: MNHEY and SVGEGT. This CDR3 spans 14 amino acids. Trimming took 6 bases from V and 3 from J, leaving 13 bases between them. CDR3 protein: CASSQAGTTDTQYF. Written as DNA, the CDR3 is TGTGCCAGCAGCCAAGCCGGGACTACAGATACGCAGTATTTT.

The chain carries TRBV12-3 or TRBV12-4 and TRBJ1-1; D gene ambiguous. V lost 7 bases to trimming and J lost 6 bases, with 21 bases between them. The CDR3 sequence is 15 residues long. DNA of the CDR3: TGTGCCAGCACCTCTACGGACTCCTGTAGGGCTGAAGCTTTCTTT. This translates into CASTSTDSCRAEAFF.

The chain employs TRBV29-1 and TRBJ2-7; D is uncertain. Per the germline V gene, CDR1 is SQVTM and CDR2 is ANQGSEA. Trimming cost V 1 base and J 2 bases, with 12 bases left between them. The CDR3 loop spans 14 amino acids. The DNA for the CDR3 is TGCAGCGTTGAAGTAGTGGGTGAAGCCTACGAGCAGTACTTC. Translation: CSVEVVGEAYEQYF.

This clonotype was detected ten times or more. The chain links TRBV20-1 to TRBJ1-5, with TRBD1 matching 9 bases. Trimming removed 0 bases from V and 5 bases from J; junction bases left unmatched: 2. In germline, CDR1 is DFQATT, CDR2 SNEGSKA (reference sequence). The CDR3 totals 14 residues. The CDR3 DNA reads TGCAGTGCTAGAGAGGGGACAGGGTATCAGCCCCAGCATTTT. Translated, it gives CSAREGTGYQPQHF.

This clonotype appeared many times. The rearrangement uses TRBV20-1 and TRBJ2-7; 11 positions match TRBD1. V shed 1 base and J 2 bases; nucleotides not matched to a gene: 4. CDR3 size: 15 residues. Germline lookup yields CDR1 DFQATT and CDR2 SNEGSKA (reference sequence). CDR3 protein: CSARGSGQGAYEQYF. The CDR3 region has the DNA TGCAGTGCTAGAGGGTCGGGACAGGGGGCCTACGAGCAGTACTTC.

This clonotype came up many times. The chain is built from TRBV10-3 and TRBJ2-6; D tentatively fits TRBD1 or TRBD2 (5 bases each). Deletions cut 0 bases from V and 4 bases from J, with 10 bases between. CDR3 length: 16 amino acids. The germline V gene encodes CDR1 ENHRY and CDR2 SYGVKD. The CDR3 loop is CAISESLGTGANVLTF. CDR3 coding DNA: TGTGCCATCAGTGAGTCGCTGGGGACCGGGGCCAACGTCCTGACTTTC.

In this sample, this clonotype turned up many times. The chain links TRBV7-3 to TRBJ1-1, with 8 positions matching TRBD1. CDR3 length equals 15 residues. Germline assignment: CDR1 SGHTA and CDR2 FQGTGA. Germline trimming cut 5 bases from V and 4 bases from J; bases unmatched to any gene: 9. The CDR3 reads CASSDPSTGGTEAFF. DNA for the CDR3: TGTGCCAGCAGCGACCCTTCCACAGGGGGCACTGAAGCTTTCTTT.

CDR3 nucleotide sequence: TGTGCCAGCAGTTACAGTGGCGGGGAGCTGTTTTTT. This encodes CASSYSGGELFF. The rearrangement uses TRBV6-2 or TRBV6-3 and TRBJ2-2; no firm D call. Germline assignment: CDR1 MNHEY and CDR2 SVGEGT. The CDR3 totals 12 residues. Trimming left V 2 bases short and J 7 bases short, with 5 bases between.

In this sample, this clonotype turned up many times. This chain links TRBV2 with TRBJ1-4; 8 bases are shared with TRBD1. J gave up 5 bases and V 2 bases, and 10 bases lay outside the gene matches. This CDR3 region has 17 residues. CDR1 is SNHLY and CDR2 is FYNNEI in the germline V gene. The CDR3 is CASSESIGQGLNEKLFF. As DNA, the CDR3 is TGTGCCAGCAGTGAATCCATAGGACAGGGCTTAAATGAAAAACTGTTTTTT.

V is TRBV18 and J is TRBJ1-5; tentatively, D is TRBD1 (6 bases). The CDR3 totals 15 residues. Germline V gene lookup returns CDR1 KGHSH and CDR2 LQKENI. V lost 5 bases and J lost 4, with 15 bases in between. This CDR3 is CASSSSSGANQPQHF. The DNA of the CDR3 is TGTGCCAGCTCATCTTCCTCGGGGGCGAATCAGCCCCAGCATTTT.

This clonotype was counted ten times or more. The V gene is TRBV2, the J gene TRBJ1-4; possible D gene TRBD1, 6 bases. Looked up from germline, CDR1 is SNHLY and CDR2 is FYNNEI. With 3 bases removed from V and 7 bases from J, the gap between germline ends came to 12 bases. The CDR3 loop spans 14 amino acids. The CDR3 nucleotides read TGTGCCAGCAGTGATGGGGGGCGAAGTGAAAAACTGTTTTTT. This translates into CASSDGGRSEKLFF. Variable domain in full (rest from reference TRBV2 and TRBJ1-4): EPEVTQTPSHQVTQMGQEVILRCVPISNHLYFYWYRQILGQKVEFLVSFYNNEISEKSEIFDDQFSVERPDGSNFTLKIRSTKLEDSAMYFCASSDGGRSEKLFFGSGTQLSVL.

The chain couples TRBV19 to TRBJ1-1, with no clear D. The V end was cut by 3 bases, the J end by 4 bases, with 12 bases between. The CDR3 runs 14 residues. Germline V gene data show CDR1 as LNHDA and CDR2 as SQIVND (reference sequence). The CDR3 nucleotides are TGTGCCAGTAGTATCCAGCGTGGGGTCACTGAAGCTTTCTTT. It codes for CASSIQRGVTEAFF.

This clonotype was counted at least ten times. V usage is TRBV28 and J usage is TRBJ1-1; D perhaps matches TRBD1 (6 bases). The CDR3 covers 17 residues. The V end lost 2 bases, the J end lost 3 bases, and 19 bases lay between the germline ends. The germline V gene has CDR1 MDHEN and CDR2 SYDVKM. CDR3 in amino acids: CASSLEGWARGDTEAFF. The CDR3 bases are TGTGCCAGCAGTTTAGAAGGCTGGGCGAGGGGGGACACTGAAGCTTTCTTT.

The chain has TRBV24-1 and TRBJ2-5; 7 nucleotides align to TRBD1. Germline lookup yields CDR1 KGHDR and CDR2 SFDVKD. V lost 4 bases and J lost 4; bases outside the gene matches: 5. The CDR3 covers 14 residues. This CDR3 is CATSDLTGPETQYF. Here the CDR3 DNA reads TGTGCCACCAGTGACCTGACAGGGCCAGAGACCCAGTACTTC.